A selection of T cell receptor beta chains follows, all from one sample in a study of shared clonotypes between healthy human individuals. TCRdb keeps only in-frame clones here, not all; method: immunoSEQ multiplex PCR. Here the sample spans 2 million to 2.5 million clones, 80% to 95% being singletons. Input material: naive CD4+ T cells from PBMCs. These receptor sequences come from a man between 18 and 29 years old in good health. Some clones in this sample may be carry-over from other donors' samples. CDR3s include the opening cysteine and the closing phenylalanine or tryptophan. The D gene is left open where the match is weak. Some rows mark clone size as missing; the rest say once, few, many or name a class of expanded clone.

clone_size j_call v_call cdr3_length d_call cdr3_aa cdr3_nt
. TRBJ2-7 TRBV6-5 13 . CASSYGPSYEQYF TGTGCCAGCAGTTACGGACCCTCCTACGAGCAGTACTTC
. TRBJ2-5 TRBV5-4 12 . CASSLAPETQYF TGTGCCAGCAGCTTGGCCCCAGAGACCCAGTACTTC
. TRBJ1-2 TRBV9 16 . CASSVATGGKGYGYTF TGTGCCAGCAGCGTAGCTACGGGGGGAAAAGGTTATGGCTACACCTTC
. TRBJ2-3 TRBV4-2 16 . CASSQDLGEGGDTQYF TGTGCCAGCAGCCAAGATCTGGGGGAGGGGGGAGATACGCAGTATTTT
. TRBJ1-2 TRBV7-6 14 . CASSLARGRDGYTF TGTGCCAGCAGCTTAGCGCGGGGAAGGGATGGCTACACCTTC
. TRBJ1-4 TRBV27 19 . CASSSKEGPTVIPNEKLFF TGTGCCAGCAGTTCTAAAGAGGGCCCAACCGTTATACCTAATGAAAAACTGTTTTTT
. TRBJ2-4 TRBV28 17 . CASSPPRAGAAKNIQYF TGTGCCAGCAGCCCCCCTCGGGCAGGGGCGGCCAAAAACATTCAGTACTTC
once TRBJ1-1 TRBV11-2 14 . CASSLVGQGTEAFF TGTGCCAGCAGCTTAGTGGGCCAGGGCACTGAAGCTTTCTTT
. TRBJ2-7 TRBV7-6 15 TRBD1 CASSQLGQGTYEQYF TGTGCCAGCAGCCAGCTAGGACAGGGAACCTACGAGCAGTACTTC
. TRBJ2-1 TRBV5-1 11 . CASSNYNEQFF TGCGCCAGCAGCAATTACAATGAGCAGTTCTTC
. TRBJ2-7 TRBV6-5 14 TRBD1 CASSYDRGRYEQYF TGTGCCAGCAGTTACGACAGGGGAAGGTACGAGCAGTACTTC
. TRBJ2-5 TRBV9 14 . CASSVEPIGETQYF TGTGCCAGCAGCGTAGAACCTATCGGGGAGACCCAGTACTTC
. TRBJ2-7 TRBV19 18 TRBD2 CASSIGTGLASPHYEQYF TGTGCCAGTAGTATAGGCACCGGACTAGCGTCTCCCCACTACGAGCAGTACTTC
. TRBJ1-5 TRBV19 14 TRBD1 CASTRQGAVQPQHF TGTGCCAGTACTCGACAGGGGGCGGTTCAGCCCCAGCATTTT
. TRBJ2-1 TRBV10-1 13 TRBD2 CASSDKASGKQFF TGCGCCAGCAGTGATAAGGCTAGCGGAAAGCAGTTCTTC
. TRBJ2-7 TRBV9 14 . CASRRDPFSYEQYF TGTGCCAGCAGAAGGGATCCCTTCTCCTACGAGCAGTACTTC
. TRBJ2-7 TRBV28 16 TRBD2 CASSLRGASGRFEQYF TGTGCCAGCAGTTTAAGGGGGGCTAGCGGGAGGTTCGAGCAGTACTTC
. TRBJ1-2 TRBV18 14 TRBD1 CASSPGQGAGGYTF TGTGCCAGCTCACCGGGACAGGGGGCAGGAGGCTACACCTTC
. TRBJ2-7 TRBV11-1 13 . CASSLGEMKRQYF TGTGCCAGCAGCTTAGGGGAGATGAAAAGGCAGTACTTC
. TRBJ2-1 TRBV30 18 TRBD1 CASWGTGKAGGSYNEQFF TGTGCCTCCTGGGGGACAGGGAAAGCTGGGGGCTCCTACAATGAGCAGTTCTTC
. TRBJ1-5 TRBV2 13 . CASSGGGLQPQHF TGTGCCAGCAGTGGCGGGGGATTACAGCCCCAGCATTTT
. TRBJ2-7 TRBV18 14 TRBD2 CASSPTSGSFEQYF TGTGCCAGCTCACCGACTAGCGGGAGCTTTGAGCAGTACTTC
once TRBJ2-7 TRBV4-1 16 . CASSQDRGTPVYEQYF TGCGCCAGCAGCCAAGATCGGGGGACTCCTGTCTACGAGCAGTACTTC
. TRBJ2-5 TRBV5-1 16 . CASSVSGGGGRETQYF TGCGCCAGCAGCGTCTCAGGGGGAGGGGGTCGGGAGACCCAGTACTTC